The next 18 T cell receptor beta chains were all read from a single sample in a study of STAT5B mutations in CD4+ large granular lymphocyte leukemia. Assay: immunoSEQ multiplex PCR; the TCRdb copy retains only in-frame clones and omits some. The table includes about 37,000 clones, roughly 87% detected once. The sample comprised CD4+ T cells from blood buffy coats. These receptors were taken from a human donor in good health.

The genes are TRBV5-1 and TRBJ1-2; D is perhaps TRBD1 (5 bases). CDR1 and CDR2 (germline): SGHRS, YFSETQ. The CDR3 has 14 amino acids. V shed 6 bases and J shed 5 bases, with 17 bases lying between them. The CDR3 nucleotides are TGCGCCAGCACTTTGGACGGGACGGCTTATGGCTACACCTTC. Its translation: CASTLDGTAYGYTF.

This chain connects TRBV5-1 to TRBJ2-7; TRBD1 is a possible D gene (8 bases). The CDR3 has 15 amino acids. Germline V gene lookup returns CDR1 SGHRS and CDR2 YFSETQ. Trimming cost V 3 bases and J 5 bases, with 18 bases left between them. Written as DNA, the CDR3 is TGCGCCAGCAGCTCCCTGGGACAGGCGGGGGACGAGCAGTACTTC. Translating it yields CASSSLGQAGDEQYF.

The chain joins TRBV28 to TRBJ1-1, with a weak D call TRBD1 (5 bases). Germline-derived CDR1 and CDR2 are MDHEN and SYDVKM. The CDR3 runs to 15 residues. The ends were cut back, 1 base at V and 0 bases at J, with 9 bases in the middle. CDR3 DNA: TGTGCCAGCAGTTTATCGGGACGGGTGAACACTGAAGCTTTCTTT. This codes for CASSLSGRVNTEAFF.

The V gene is TRBV14, the J gene TRBJ2-5; 7 positions agree with TRBD1. Trimming cost V 0 bases and J 5 bases; bases outside gene matches: 12. The CDR3 covers 17 residues. Per the germline V gene, CDR1 is SGHDN and CDR2 is FVKESK. CDR3 amino acids: CASSQDGYPTGYETQYF. Here the CDR3 DNA reads TGTGCCAGCAGCCAAGATGGTTACCCGACAGGGTACGAGACCCAGTACTTC.

Remarks on this clone: Other DNA sequences in this sample translate to the same CDR3. This chain connects TRBV2 to TRBJ1-1; a possible D gene is TRBD1 (5 bases). Germline-derived CDR1 and CDR2 are SNHLY and FYNNEI. The V end was cut by 4 bases, the J end by 4 bases, with 7 bases between. CDR3 length equals 12 residues. The CDR3 reads CASSVGGTEAFF. The CDR3 nucleotides read TGTGCCAGCAGTGTCGGGGGCACTGAAGCTTTCTTT.

This clone was found once. The J gene is TRBJ1-1, the V gene TRBV4-3; 11 positions agree with TRBD1. CDR1 is LGHNA and CDR2 is YSLEER in the germline V gene. CDR3 length equals 16 residues. Unmatched junction bases numbered 10, after V lost 4 bases and J lost 6 bases. The CDR3 DNA reads as TGCGCCAGCAGCCCTTGGACAGGGGGCGCCGGGCCTGAAGCTTTCTTT. Amino acids: CASSPWTGGAGPEAFF.

The chain uses TRBV18 and TRBJ1-5; D gene unclear. The CDR3 loop spans 15 amino acids. Germline CDR1 KGHSH, CDR2 LQKENI. V was trimmed by 3 bases and J by 0 bases, leaving 9 bases between them. CDR3: CASSPQENSNQPQHF. The CDR3 DNA reads as TGTGCCAGCTCACCTCAAGAAAATAGCAATCAGCCCCAGCATTTT.

This sequence joins TRBV6-5 and TRBJ1-1; D is unclear. Germline CDR1 and CDR2: MNHEY and SVGAGI. This CDR3 spans 11 amino acids. Trimming pared 6 bases from V and 5 bases from J, leaving 7 bases between. CDR3 amino acids: CASRRETEAFF. DNA for the CDR3: TGTGCCAGCAGGAGGGAGACTGAAGCTTTCTTT.

V gene TRBV2 combines with J gene TRBJ2-1; 7 bases match TRBD1. Germline V gene data show CDR1 as SNHLY and CDR2 as FYNNEI. The CDR3 is 15 residues long. V was pared by 2 bases and J by 8 bases, with 9 bases of the junction left unmatched. The CDR3 sequence is CASSESQDRYDEQFF. The CDR3 DNA follows: TGTGCCAGCAGTGAATCCCAGGACAGGTACGATGAGCAGTTCTTC.

This chain uses TRBV28 with TRBJ2-7; 7 bases map to TRBD1. The CDR3 consists of 14 residues. Germline trimming cut 4 bases from V and 2 bases from J; bases unmatched to any gene: 5. CDR1 MDHEN and CDR2 SYDVKM come from the germline V gene. The CDR3: CASSSQQGPYEQYF. CDR3 bases: TGTGCCAGCAGTTCACAACAGGGGCCCTACGAGCAGTACTTC.

Only one count was recorded for this clone. J is TRBJ1-2 and V is TRBV19; D call uncertain. Germline V gene lookup returns CDR1 LNHDA and CDR2 SQIVND (reference sequence). There are 13 residues in the CDR3. V dropped 6 bases and J dropped 3 bases, with 11 bases sitting between them. This CDR3 is CASSPTSDYGYTF. The CDR3 DNA sequence: TGTGCCAGTAGCCCGACCTCAGACTATGGCTACACCTTC.

The V and J genes are TRBV9 and TRBJ2-7; TRBD1 matches 9 bases. The length of the CDR3 is 15 residues. The germline gives CDR1 SGDLS, CDR2 YYNGEE. The trim removed 4 bases at V and 4 bases at J, leaving 9 bases unmatched. As DNA, the CDR3 is TGTGCCAGCAGCCCCCCCGGGGGGACAGGGTACGAGCAGTACTTC. The encoded protein is CASSPPGGTGYEQYF.

This clone was picked up one time. This sequence joins TRBV25-1 and TRBJ2-3; 8 bases are shared with TRBD1. After removal of 11 bases from V and 5 bases from J, the junction contained 12 bases not matched to a gene. This CDR3 is 14 amino acids long. The germline gives CDR1 MGHDK, CDR2 SYGVNS. This chain's CDR3 is CASHGTGVGDTQYF. The DNA for the CDR3 is TGTGCCTCCCACGGGACAGGAGTCGGAGATACGCAGTATTTT.

The chain couples TRBV25-1 to TRBJ1-1; 7 bases agree with TRBD1. Germline CDR1 and CDR2: MGHDK and SYGVNS. V dropped 2 bases and J dropped 3; count of bases not matched to a gene: 6. This CDR3 region has 15 residues. This CDR3 reads CASSEHRGSYTEAFF. CDR3 DNA sequence: TGTGCCAGCAGTGAACACAGGGGAAGTTACACTGAAGCTTTCTTT. Using reference TRBV25-1 and TRBJ1-1 for the parts outside the CDR3, the full variable domain is EADIYQTPRYLVIGTGKKITLECSQTMGHDKMYWYQQDPGMELHLIHYSYGVNSTEKGDLSSESTVSRIRTEHFPLTLESARPSHTSQYLCASSEHRGSYTEAFFGQGTRLTVV.

This clone appeared once. This sequence joins TRBV11-2 and TRBJ1-1, with a weak D call TRBD1 (6 bases). V gave up 5 bases and J gave up 6 bases, with 13 bases separating them. The CDR3 is 13 amino acids. Germline V gives CDR1 SGHAT, CDR2 FQNNGV. The CDR3 nucleotides are TGTGCCAGCAGCCCACAGGGACGCGCTGAAGCTTTCTTT. This encodes CASSPQGRAEAFF.

The rearrangement links TRBV18 to TRBJ2-7; 8 bases are a match to TRBD2. Germline V gene sequence: CDR1 KGHSH, CDR2 LQKENI. V was pared by 6 bases and J by 3 bases, with 4 bases of the junction left unmatched. The CDR3 totals 13 residues. The CDR3 DNA follows: TGTGCCAGCTCCCCTGGGACTAGCTACGAGCAGTACTTC. Translating it yields CASSPGTSYEQYF.

The rearrangement uses TRBV9 and TRBJ2-7; D may be TRBD2 (6 bases). CDR1 is SGDLS and CDR2 is YYNGEE in the germline V gene. The CDR3 extends over 17 amino acids. V was pared by 0 bases and J by 3 bases, with 19 bases between. The CDR3 DNA is TGTGCCAGCAGCGTAGACCCCGTATCGAGCGGGTACTACGAGCAGTACTTC. This gives the protein CASSVDPVSSGYYEQYF. Looking up the rest from reference TRBV9 and TRBJ2-7 gives the full variable domain: DSGVTQTPKHLITATGQRVTLRCSPRSGDLSVYWYQQSLDQGLQFLIQYYNGEERAKGNILERFSAQQFPDLHSELNLSSLELGDSALYFCASSVDPVSSGYYEQYFGPGTRLTVT.

V is TRBV4-1 and J is TRBJ2-2; 8 bases fit TRBD1. Per the germline V gene, CDR1 is MGHRA and CDR2 is YSYEKL. V dropped 4 bases and J dropped 6; count of bases not matched to a gene: 13. The CDR3 contains 17 residues. CDR3 coding DNA: TGCGCCAGCAGCCCATATGGGACAGGTCAGGGTGCCGGGGAGCTGTTTTTT. It yields the protein CASSPYGTGQGAGELFF.